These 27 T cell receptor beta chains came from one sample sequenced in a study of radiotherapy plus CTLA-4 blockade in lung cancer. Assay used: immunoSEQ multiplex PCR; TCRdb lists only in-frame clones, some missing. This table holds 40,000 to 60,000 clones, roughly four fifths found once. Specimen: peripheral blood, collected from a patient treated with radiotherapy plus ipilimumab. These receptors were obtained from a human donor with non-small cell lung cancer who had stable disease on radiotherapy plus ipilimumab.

CDR3 DNA: TGTGCCAGTAGTATCCCCGGGGGGGCTCGGAATCAGCCCCAGCATTTT. It is translated as CASSIPGGARNQPQHF. The rearrangement links TRBV19 to TRBJ1-5; a possible D gene is TRBD1 (6 bases). V lost 3 bases and J lost 4, with 16 bases in between. CDR1 and CDR2 from the germline V gene are LNHDA and SQIVND (reference sequence). The CDR3 totals 16 residues.

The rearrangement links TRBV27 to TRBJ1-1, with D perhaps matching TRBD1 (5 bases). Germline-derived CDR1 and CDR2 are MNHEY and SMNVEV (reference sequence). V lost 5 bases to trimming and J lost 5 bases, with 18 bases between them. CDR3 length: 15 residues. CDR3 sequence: CASSPTMGGGTEAFF. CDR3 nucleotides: TGTGCCAGCAGTCCGACAATGGGGGGTGGGACTGAAGCTTTCTTT.

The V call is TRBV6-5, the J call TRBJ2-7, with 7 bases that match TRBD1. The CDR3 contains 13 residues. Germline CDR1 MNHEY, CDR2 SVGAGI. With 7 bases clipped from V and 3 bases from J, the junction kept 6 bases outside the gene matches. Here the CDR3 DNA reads TGTGCCAGCACAAATCCAGGGGGCTACGAGCAGTACTTC. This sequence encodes CASTNPGGYEQYF.

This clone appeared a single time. The CDR3 sequence is CASSAAGTGNTGELFF. For the CDR3, the DNA is TGTGCCAGCAGCGCTGCCGGGACAGGGAACACCGGGGAGCTGTTTTTT. The chain is built from TRBV9 and TRBJ2-2, with 8 bases fitting TRBD1. The CDR3 is 16 amino acids. V was clipped by 3 bases and J by 1 base; unmatched bases: 5. Germline V gives CDR1 SGDLS, CDR2 YYNGEE.

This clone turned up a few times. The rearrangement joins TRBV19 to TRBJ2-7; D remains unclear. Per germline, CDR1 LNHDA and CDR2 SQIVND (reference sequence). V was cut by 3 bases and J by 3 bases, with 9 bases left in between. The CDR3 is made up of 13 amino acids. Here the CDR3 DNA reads TGTGCCAGTAGTATCGTGACAAACTACGAGCAGTACTTC. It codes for CASSIVTNYEQYF.

CDR3 in DNA: TGCGCCAGCAGCTTGGCTTCGGGGGGCCCATCCTACGAGCAGTACTTC. This gives the protein CASSLASGGPSYEQYF. This chain joins TRBV5-1 and TRBJ2-5; possible D gene TRBD2, 7 bases. Matching the DNA end better, TRBJ2-7 makes the J call doubtful. The length of the CDR3 is 16 residues. The germline V gene has CDR1 SGHRS and CDR2 YFSETQ.

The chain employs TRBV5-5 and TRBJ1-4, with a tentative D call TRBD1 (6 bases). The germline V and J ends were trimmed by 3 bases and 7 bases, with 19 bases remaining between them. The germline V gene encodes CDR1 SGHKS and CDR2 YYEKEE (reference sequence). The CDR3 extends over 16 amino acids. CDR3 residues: CASSSSPGTLAEKLFF. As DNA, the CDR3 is TGTGCCAGCAGCTCGTCCCCCGGGACATTGGCTGAAAAACTGTTTTTT. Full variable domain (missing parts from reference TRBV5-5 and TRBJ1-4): DAGVTQSPTHLIKTRGQQVTLRCSPISGHKSVSWYQQVLGQGPQFIFQYYEKEERGRGNFPDRFSARQFPNYSSELNVNALLLGDSALYLCASSSSPGTLAEKLFFGSGTQLSVL.

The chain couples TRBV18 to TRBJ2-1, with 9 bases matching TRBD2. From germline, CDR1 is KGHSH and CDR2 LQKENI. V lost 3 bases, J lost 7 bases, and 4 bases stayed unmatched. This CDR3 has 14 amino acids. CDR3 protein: CASSPREGQNEQFF. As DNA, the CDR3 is TGTGCCAGCTCACCGCGGGAGGGCCAAAATGAGCAGTTCTTC.

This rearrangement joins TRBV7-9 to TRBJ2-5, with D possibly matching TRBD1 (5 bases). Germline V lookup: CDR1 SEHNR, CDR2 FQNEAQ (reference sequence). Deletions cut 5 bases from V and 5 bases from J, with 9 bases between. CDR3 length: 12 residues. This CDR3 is CASSLKGETQYF. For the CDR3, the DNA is TGTGCCAGCAGCCTAAAGGGGGAGACCCAGTACTTC. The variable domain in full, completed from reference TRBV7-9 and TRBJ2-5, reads DTGVSQNPRHKITKRGQNVTFRCDPISEHNRLYWYRQTLGQGPEFLTYFQNEAQLEKSRLLSDRFSAERPKGSFSTLEIQRTEQGDSAMYLCASSLKGETQYFGPGTRLLVL.

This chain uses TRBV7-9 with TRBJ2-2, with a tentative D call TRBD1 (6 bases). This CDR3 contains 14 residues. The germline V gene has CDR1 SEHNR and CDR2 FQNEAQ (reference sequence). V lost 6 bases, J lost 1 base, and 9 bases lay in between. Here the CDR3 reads CASRPGVNTGELFF. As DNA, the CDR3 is TGTGCCAGCAGACCAGGGGTGAACACCGGGGAGCTGTTTTTT.

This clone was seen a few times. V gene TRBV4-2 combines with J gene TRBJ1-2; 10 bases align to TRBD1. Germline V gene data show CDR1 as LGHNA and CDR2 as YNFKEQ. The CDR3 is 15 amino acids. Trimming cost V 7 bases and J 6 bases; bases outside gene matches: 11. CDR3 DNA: TGTGCCAGCACCCCGAGAGGGACAGGGGAAAATGGCTACACCTTC. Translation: CASTPRGTGENGYTF.

The CDR3 region is CASTLTEGKVEQFF. In DNA, the CDR3 is TGTGCCAGCACCCTAACCGAGGGCAAGGTTGAGCAGTTCTTC. The chain combines TRBV5-4 with TRBJ2-1; a weak D match, TRBD2 (5 bases). Trimming pared 6 bases from V and 9 bases from J, leaving 19 bases between. This CDR3 region has 14 residues. CDR1 is SGHNT, CDR2 YYREEE, per germline (reference sequence).

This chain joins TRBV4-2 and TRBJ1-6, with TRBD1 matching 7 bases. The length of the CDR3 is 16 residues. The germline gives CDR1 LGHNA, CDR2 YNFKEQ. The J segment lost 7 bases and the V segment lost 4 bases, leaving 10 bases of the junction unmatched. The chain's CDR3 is CASSPNLRDRNSPLHF. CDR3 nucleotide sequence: TGTGCCAGCAGCCCTAATCTTCGGGACAGAAATTCACCCCTCCACTTT.

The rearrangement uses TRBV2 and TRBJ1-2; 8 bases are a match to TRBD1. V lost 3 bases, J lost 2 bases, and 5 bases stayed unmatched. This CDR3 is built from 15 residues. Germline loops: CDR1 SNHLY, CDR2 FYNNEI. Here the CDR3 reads CASSEFGDRNYGYTF. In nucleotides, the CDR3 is TGTGCCAGCAGTGAGTTCGGGGACAGGAACTATGGCTACACCTTC.

The CDR3 coding sequence is TGCAGAGGGACTAGCACAGATACGCAGTATTTT. This encodes CRGTSTDTQYF. The chain is built from TRBV20-1 and TRBJ2-3; D perhaps matches TRBD2 (6 bases). This CDR3 has 11 residues. Germline lookup yields CDR1 DFQATT and CDR2 SNEGSKA (reference sequence).

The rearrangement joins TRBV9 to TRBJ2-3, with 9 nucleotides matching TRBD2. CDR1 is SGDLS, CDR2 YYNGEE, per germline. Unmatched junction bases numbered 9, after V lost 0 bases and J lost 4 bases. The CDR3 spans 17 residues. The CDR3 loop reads CASSVGGGGRASDTQYF. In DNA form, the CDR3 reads TGTGCCAGCAGCGTAGGCGGCGGCGGGAGGGCATCAGATACGCAGTATTTT.

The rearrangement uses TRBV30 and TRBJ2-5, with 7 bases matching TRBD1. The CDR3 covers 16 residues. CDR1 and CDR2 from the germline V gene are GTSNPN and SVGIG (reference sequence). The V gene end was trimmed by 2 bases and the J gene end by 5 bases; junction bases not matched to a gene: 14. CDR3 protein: CAWSPDRVSGMETQYF. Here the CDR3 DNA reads TGTGCCTGGAGTCCCGACAGGGTCAGTGGTATGGAGACCCAGTACTTC.

CDR3 residues: CASSPTGLRYNEQFF. CDR3 coding DNA: TGTGCCAGCAGTCCGACAGGATTAAGGTACAATGAGCAGTTCTTC. V is TRBV28 and J is TRBJ2-1, with D maybe TRBD1 (6 bases). V gave up 5 bases and J gave up 4 bases, with 15 bases separating them. Germline loops: CDR1 MDHEN, CDR2 SYDVKM. The CDR3 has 15 amino acids.

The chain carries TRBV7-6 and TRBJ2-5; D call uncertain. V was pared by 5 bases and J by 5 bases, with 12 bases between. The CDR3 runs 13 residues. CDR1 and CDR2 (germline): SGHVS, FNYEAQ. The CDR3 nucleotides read TGTGCCAGCAGCCCCGATAGCCCCGAGACCCAGTACTTC. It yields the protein CASSPDSPETQYF.

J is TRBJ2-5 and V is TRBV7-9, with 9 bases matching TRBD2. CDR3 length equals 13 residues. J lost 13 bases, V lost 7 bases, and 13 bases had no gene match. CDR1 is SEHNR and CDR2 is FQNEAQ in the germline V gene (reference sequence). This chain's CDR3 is CASTIGSSGAGYF. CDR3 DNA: TGTGCCAGCACTATAGGGTCTAGCGGGGCCGGGTACTTC.

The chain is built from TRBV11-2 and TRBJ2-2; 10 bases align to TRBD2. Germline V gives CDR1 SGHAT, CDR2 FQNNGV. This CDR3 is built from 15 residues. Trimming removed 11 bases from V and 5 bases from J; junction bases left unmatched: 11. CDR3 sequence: CARGGLAGDTGELFF. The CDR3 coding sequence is TGTGCCCGGGGGGGGCTAGCGGGAGATACCGGGGAGCTGTTTTTT.

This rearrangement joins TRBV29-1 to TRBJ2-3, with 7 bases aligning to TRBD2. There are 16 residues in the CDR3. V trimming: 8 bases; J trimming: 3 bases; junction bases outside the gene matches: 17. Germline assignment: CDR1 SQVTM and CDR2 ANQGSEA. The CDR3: CSFREGGPGWTDTQYF. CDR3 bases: TGCAGCTTTAGAGAGGGAGGGCCGGGTTGGACAGATACGCAGTATTTT.

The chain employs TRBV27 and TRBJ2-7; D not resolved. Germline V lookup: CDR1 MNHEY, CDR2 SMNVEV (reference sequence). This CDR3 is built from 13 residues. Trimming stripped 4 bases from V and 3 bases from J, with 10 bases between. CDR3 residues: CASSSTRNYEQYF. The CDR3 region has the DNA TGTGCCAGCAGTTCGACACGTAACTACGAGCAGTACTTC.

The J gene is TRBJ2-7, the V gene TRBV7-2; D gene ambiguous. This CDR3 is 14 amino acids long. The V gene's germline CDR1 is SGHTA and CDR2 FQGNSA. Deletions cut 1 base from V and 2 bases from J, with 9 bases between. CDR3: CASSLETRTYEQYF. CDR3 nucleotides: TGTGCCAGCAGCTTAGAGACACGGACCTACGAGCAGTACTTC.

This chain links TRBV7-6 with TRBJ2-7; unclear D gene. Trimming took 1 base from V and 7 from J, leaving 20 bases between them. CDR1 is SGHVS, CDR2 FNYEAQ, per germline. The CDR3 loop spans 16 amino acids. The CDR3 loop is CASSLGESRIGGEQYF. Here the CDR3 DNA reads TGTGCCAGCAGCTTAGGTGAATCGAGGATTGGTGGGGAGCAGTACTTC.

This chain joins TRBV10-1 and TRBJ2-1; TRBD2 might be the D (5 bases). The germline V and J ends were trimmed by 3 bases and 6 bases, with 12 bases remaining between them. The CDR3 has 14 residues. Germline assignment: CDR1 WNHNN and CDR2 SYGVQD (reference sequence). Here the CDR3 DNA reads TGCGCCAGCAGTGACCCCCCAGGAGGCAATGAGCAGTTCTTC. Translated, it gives CASSDPPGGNEQFF.

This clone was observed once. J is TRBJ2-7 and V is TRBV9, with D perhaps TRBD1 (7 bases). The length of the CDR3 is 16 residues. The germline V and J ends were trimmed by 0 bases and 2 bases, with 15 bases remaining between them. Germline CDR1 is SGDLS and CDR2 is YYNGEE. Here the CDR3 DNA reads TGTGCCAGCAGCGTAGATCCTCAGGGGGGCCCCTACGAGCAGTACTTC. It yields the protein CASSVDPQGGPYEQYF.